The entry below describes one T cell receptor (beta chain). Those who participated ranged in age from roughly 18 to 89 years and resided in about two dozen US areas. Per the germline V gene, CDR1 is MNHEY and CDR2 is SMNVEV (reference sequence). The CDR3 is 13 amino acids. Trimming took off 5 bases at V and 7 bases at J, with 14 bases between the two ends. The entry originates in a study of blood T cell repertoires in COVID-19. Across the study: In Cohort 3, a recovered donor had either two negative PCRs, clearance, or symptom resolution.

Produced via immunoSEQ multiplex PCR; TCRdb's table is partial and in-frame only. Among some 190,000 clones, 70% to 90% were seen once, and the ten largest hold roughly 25%. Input material: PBMCs or T cells enriched from blood (not recorded which). The rearrangement joins TRBV27 to TRBJ1-1; TRBD1 is a possible D gene (6 bases). The TCR sequence derives from a woman between 35 and 50 years old in a cohort exposed to, infected with or recovered from COVID-19 (not recorded which). CDR3 sequence reads: CASSAWTADEAFF. The CDR3 DNA reads as TGTGCCAGCAGTGCCTGGACAGCCGATGAAGCTTTCTTT.